One sample yielded the 18 T cell receptor beta chains listed below, sequenced in a study of T cell changes during pregnancy in multiple sclerosis. Measured with immunoSEQ multiplex PCR; TCRdb has only the in-frame clones, and not every one. The sample consists of roughly 47,000 clones, under 95% of them appearing once. This sample comprised CD8+ T cells from peripheral blood mononuclear cells, obtained before pregnancy. The receptors originated from a female donor with multiple sclerosis, enrolled in a pregnancy study.

The chain links TRBV5-8 to TRBJ2-3; 8 bases agree with TRBD1. Germline CDR1 SGHTS, CDR2 YDEGEE. V lost 1 base, J lost 5 bases, and 6 bases stayed unmatched. The CDR3 totals 15 residues. The CDR3 protein is CASSLSGGEEDTQYF. CDR3 coding DNA: TGTGCCAGCAGCTTGTCAGGGGGCGAGGAAGATACGCAGTATTTT.

This chain links TRBV13 with TRBJ2-2, with D perhaps TRBD2 (7 bases). The CDR3 length is 18 residues. Trimming removed 6 bases from V and 4 bases from J, with 24 bases in between. Germline V gene sequence: CDR1 PRHDT, CDR2 FYEKMQ (reference sequence). CDR3 in amino acids: CASSPSRGGPRSTGELFF. In nucleotides, the CDR3 is TGTGCCAGCAGTCCTTCGAGGGGGGGACCCCGTTCCACCGGGGAGCTGTTTTTT.

This chain connects TRBV19 to TRBJ2-1; a weak D match, TRBD2 (6 bases). Trimming removed 5 bases at V and 0 bases at J, with 8 bases between. CDR3 length: 14 residues. The germline gives CDR1 LNHDA, CDR2 SQIVND (reference sequence). CDR3 in amino acids: CASSWGGSYNEQFF. For the CDR3, the DNA is TGTGCCAGTAGTTGGGGAGGCTCCTACAATGAGCAGTTCTTC.

The J gene is TRBJ1-5, the V gene TRBV28, with 7 bases lining up with TRBD1. CDR1 and CDR2 (germline): MDHEN, SYDVKM. J gave up 4 bases and V 6 bases, and 6 bases lay outside the gene matches. The CDR3 spans 14 residues. This chain's CDR3 is CASSPQQGNQPQHF. The CDR3, as DNA: TGTGCCAGCAGCCCTCAACAGGGGAATCAGCCCCAGCATTTT.

This chain uses TRBV19 with TRBJ1-4, with 8 bases lining up with TRBD1. The CDR3 spans 15 residues. V shed 3 bases and J 6 bases; nucleotides not matched to a gene: 6. The V gene's germline CDR1 is LNHDA and CDR2 SQIVND (reference sequence). The CDR3 nucleotides are TGTGCCAGTAGTATTTTCGAGACAGGGGATGAAAAACTGTTTTTT. This gives the protein CASSIFETGDEKLFF.

The rearrangement joins TRBV5-1 to TRBJ2-4, with 7 bases that match TRBD1. V lost 0 bases, J lost 9 bases, and 15 bases stayed unmatched. CDR1 and CDR2 from the germline V gene are SGHRS and YFSETQ. This CDR3 has 17 residues. The CDR3 sequence is CASSLGPYRGQDGIQYF. CDR3 in DNA: TGCGCCAGCAGCTTGGGACCCTACAGGGGCCAAGACGGCATTCAGTACTTC.

The gene calls are TRBV28 and TRBJ1-2; 7 positions match TRBD1. J gave up 7 bases and V 2 bases, and 10 bases lay outside the gene matches. This CDR3 has 15 amino acids. Germline CDR1 and CDR2: MDHEN and SYDVKM. This CDR3 reads CASSLGPGGEVGYTF. In DNA form, the CDR3 reads TGTGCCAGCAGTTTAGGTCCAGGGGGTGAGGTTGGCTACACCTTC.

The rearrangement joins TRBV9 to TRBJ2-7; the match to TRBD2 covers 7 bases. CDR1 and CDR2 from the germline V gene are SGDLS and YYNGEE. V dropped 4 bases and J dropped 0; count of bases not matched to a gene: 7. The length of the CDR3 is 15 residues. The CDR3 spells CASSLAGALSYEQYF. The CDR3 nucleotides are TGTGCCAGCAGCCTTGCGGGAGCTCTCTCCTACGAGCAGTACTTC.

J is TRBJ2-2 and V is TRBV7-9; TRBD2 agrees at 12 bases. Per the germline V gene, CDR1 is SEHNR and CDR2 is FQNEAQ (reference sequence). Unmatched junction bases numbered 3, after V lost 4 bases and J lost 6 bases. This CDR3 has 15 residues. The CDR3 region is CASSSSGRASGELFF. The CDR3 nucleotides are TGTGCCAGCAGCTCTAGCGGGAGGGCCTCCGGGGAGCTGTTTTTT.

The chain has TRBV13 and TRBJ2-7; 13 bases agree with TRBD2. The germline V gene encodes CDR1 PRHDT and CDR2 FYEKMQ (reference sequence). This CDR3 contains 18 residues. Trimming cost V 5 bases and J 4 bases; bases outside gene matches: 14. CDR3 sequence reads: CASSARTSGRVSRYEQYF. Written as DNA, the CDR3 is TGTGCCAGCAGCGCCCGGACTAGCGGGAGAGTTTCGAGGTACGAGCAGTACTTC.

The chain combines TRBV7-9 with TRBJ2-1; D not resolved. The CDR3 loop spans 13 amino acids. V dropped 5 bases and J dropped 3 bases, with 8 bases sitting between them. Per germline, CDR1 SEHNR and CDR2 FQNEAQ (reference sequence). The CDR3: CASSPGYYNEQFF. The CDR3 DNA follows: TGTGCCAGCAGCCCCGGGTACTACAATGAGCAGTTCTTC.

This chain connects TRBV4-1 to TRBJ2-7; 9 nucleotides agree with TRBD1. From germline, CDR1 is MGHRA and CDR2 YSYEKL. This CDR3 is built from 15 residues. The V segment lost 1 base and the J segment 2 bases; nucleotides outside the gene matches: 3. The DNA for the CDR3 is TGCGCCAGCAGCCAAGTACAGGGGGCGACCTACGAGCAGTACTTC. Translated: CASSQVQGATYEQYF.

The gene calls are TRBV27 and TRBJ1-1, with a weak D call TRBD1 (6 bases). The CDR3 has 17 amino acids. The germline V gene has CDR1 MNHEY and CDR2 SMNVEV (reference sequence). The V gene lost 2 bases and the J gene lost 4 bases, with 20 bases spanning the gap. CDR3 sequence reads: CASSLQVPRGRGTEAFF. Here the CDR3 DNA reads TGTGCCAGCAGTTTACAGGTCCCCAGGGGCAGGGGCACTGAAGCTTTCTTT.

V gene TRBV19 combines with J gene TRBJ1-5; D gene ambiguous. The CDR3 is 13 residues long. Trimming cost V 9 bases and J 7 bases, with 16 bases left between them. Per germline, CDR1 LNHDA and CDR2 SQIVND (reference sequence). CDR3 region: CASTPRGIQPQHF. In nucleotides, the CDR3 is TGTGCCAGCACCCCCCGGGGAATCCAGCCCCAGCATTTT.

Sample share makes this clone medium-sized. V usage is TRBV4-2 and J usage is TRBJ2-2, with 9 bases that match TRBD2. Losses at the gene ends were 1 base for V and 3 bases for J; bases not matched to a gene: 0. The CDR3 totals 15 residues. In germline, CDR1 is LGHNA, CDR2 YNFKEQ. The CDR3 nucleotides read TGTGCCAGCAGCCAAGGGACTAGCGACACCGGGGAGCTGTTTTTT. The encoded protein is CASSQGTSDTGELFF.

This clone has a single count. This chain connects TRBV7-9 to TRBJ2-7; no clear D. The CDR3 totals 13 residues. Germline V CDR1 and CDR2: SEHNR, FQNEAQ (reference sequence). Between the trimmed V and J ends, which lost 3 bases and 7 bases, there was a span of 13 bases. The CDR3 here is CASSLGRYGEQYF. The CDR3 nucleotides are TGTGCCAGCAGCTTGGGCCGGTATGGAGAGCAGTACTTC.

The chain links TRBV6-1 to TRBJ2-3; D perhaps matches TRBD2 (5 bases). The CDR3 has 14 residues. Germline V CDR1 and CDR2: MNHNS, SASEGT. Trimming took 6 bases from V and 6 from J, leaving 16 bases between them. DNA for the CDR3: TGTGCCAGCAGCCCTTCCCGGGCGGGCGATACGCAGTATTTT. Protein product: CASSPSRAGDTQYF.

CDR3 nucleotides: TGTGCCAGCAGCGTAGGAGGGAGTGTCGAAAAACTGTTTTTT. This encodes CASSVGGSVEKLFF. The V gene is TRBV9, the J gene TRBJ1-4, with unresolved D. V lost 0 bases, J lost 8 bases, and 11 bases lay in between. Germline V gene data show CDR1 as SGDLS and CDR2 as YYNGEE. The CDR3 covers 14 residues.